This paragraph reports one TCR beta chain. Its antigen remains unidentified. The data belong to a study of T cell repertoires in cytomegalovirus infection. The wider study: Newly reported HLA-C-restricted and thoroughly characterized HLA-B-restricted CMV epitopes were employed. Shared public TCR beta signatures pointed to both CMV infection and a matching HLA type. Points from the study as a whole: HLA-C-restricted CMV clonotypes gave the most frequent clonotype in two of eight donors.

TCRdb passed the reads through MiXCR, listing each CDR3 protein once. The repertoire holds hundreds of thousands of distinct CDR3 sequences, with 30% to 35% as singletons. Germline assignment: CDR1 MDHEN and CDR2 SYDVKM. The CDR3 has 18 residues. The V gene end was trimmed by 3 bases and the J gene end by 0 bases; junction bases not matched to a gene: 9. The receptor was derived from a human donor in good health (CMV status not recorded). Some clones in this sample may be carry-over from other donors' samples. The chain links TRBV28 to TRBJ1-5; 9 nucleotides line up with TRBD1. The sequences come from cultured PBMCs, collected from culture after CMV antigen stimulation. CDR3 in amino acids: CASSFEGQGLLSNQPQHF. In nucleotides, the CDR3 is TGTGCCAGCAGTTTTGAGGGACAGGGCCTGCTTAGCAATCAGCCCCAGCATTTT. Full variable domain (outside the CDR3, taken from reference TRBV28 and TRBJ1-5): DVKVTQSSRYLVKRTGEKVFLECVQDMDHENMFWYRQDPGLGLRLIYFSYDVKMKEKGDIPEGYSVSREKKERFSLILESASTNQTSMYLCASSFEGQGLLSNQPQHFGDGTRLSIL.